What follows describes a single TCR beta chain. Repertoires were generated with immunoSEQ multiplex PCR, while TCRdb's copy carries only in-frame clones and drops some. The repertoire holds around 63,000 clones, 86% seen once, with 1% to 1.5% in the top ten. The CDR3 contains 13 residues. V dropped 1 base and J dropped 6 bases, with 10 bases sitting between them. Germline CDR1 MNHEY, CDR2 SVGAGI. This entry belongs to a study of OX40 agonist ivuxolimab in advanced cancers. For the study at large: Patients were given ivuxolimab, an antibody that agonizes OX40 (CD134).

This sequence originates from an adult with an advanced solid tumor such as melanoma, head and neck, liver or kidney cancer. The J gene is TRBJ2-7, the V gene TRBV6-5; D tentatively fits TRBD1 or TRBD2 (6 bases each). Sequences were derived from CD4+ or CD8+ T cells sorted from blood, sampled in a trial of the OX40 agonist ivuxolimab. CDR3 region: CASSYFSGAEQYF. As DNA, the CDR3 is TGTGCCAGCAGTTACTTCTCGGGGGCCGAGCAGTACTTC.